This TCR beta chain was observed in a study of blood T cell repertoires in COVID-19. Background on the study: Donors in the United States, Italy and Spain gave samples during acute or convalescent COVID-19. PBMCs, B-cell-depleted T cells, or T cells provided the cDNA or gDNA that made up the material.

Per the original methods: Amplification of reference gene primers was used by the study to estimate nucleated cell counts. Using immunoSEQ multiplex PCR, the repertoire was profiled, and TCRdb retains in-frame clones only, with some absent. V and J calls and clone size are copied from that table; D and trimming were computed from the DNA. The table lists roughly 230,000 clones, 70% to 90% of them singletons. Trimming took off 2 bases at V and 4 bases at J, with 12 bases between the two ends. The germline CDR1 and CDR2 sequences are MNHEY and SVGAGI. The CDR3 consists of 15 residues. The genes are TRBV6-5 and TRBJ2-4; D perhaps matches TRBD1 (6 bases). The origin of this receptor is a man aged 35-49 years with acute or convalescent COVID-19. Sequencing was carried out using peripheral blood. CDR3: CASSYGPGAKNIQYF. DNA of the CDR3: TGTGCCAGCAGTTACGGGCCAGGGGCTAAAAACATTCAGTACTTC.